The present TCR beta chain was sequenced within a study of shared clonotypes between healthy human individuals. Comments on this clone: Antigen specificity is unknown.

General study results and limits: Rarefaction revealed incomplete sorted-subset sequencing despite large depth. Clonotypes shared by all four donors outscored non-shared clonotypes in generation probability.

CDR3 length: 15 residues. Trimming took 0 bases from V and 9 from J; bases not matched to a gene: 9. The germline gives CDR1 SGDLS, CDR2 YYNGEE. Data came from immunoSEQ multiplex PCR; TCRdb stores just in-frame clones and leaves some out. The top ten clones hold roughly 0.05% of a sample with a few hundred thousand clones, about 97% of them seen once. Investigators divided CD4+ cells into CD45RA+ naive and CD45RA-negative memory subsets. This chain uses TRBV9 with TRBJ2-1; TRBD2 agrees at 7 bases. The sample was naive CD4+ T cells sorted from blood. The subset denotes: CD45RA+ positively selected. The origin of this receptor is a woman between 25 and 40 years old in good health. DNA for the CDR3: TGTGCCAGCAGCGTAGCGGCGCGGGAGAGGGGTGAGCAGTTCTTC. It is translated as CASSVAARERGEQFF.